This T cell receptor beta chain was retrieved from a study of human T cells and chemical hapten exposure. Overall study results and limits: Significantly more large CDR3 similarity clusters arose among expanded TCRs than among controls.

Regarding time point: pre-sensitization, week 0. As for treatment: therapeutic diphenylcyclopropenone sensitization with weekly scalp DPC. Only after blood had been drawn was each patch test applied. This clonotype showed up many times. Its matching antigen is unknown. As the library was built, unique molecular identifiers were attached to individual cDNA molecules. TCRdb recomputed calls from the RACE reads with MiXCR, one row per CDR3 protein. The sample holds 300,000 to 450,000 distinct CDR3 sequences, around 5.5% seen once. CDR3 length: 17 amino acids. Germline V lookup: CDR1 MDHEN, CDR2 SYDVKM. The V gene lost 8 bases and the J gene lost 4 bases, with 24 bases spanning the gap.

The J gene is TRBJ2-1, the V gene TRBV28; D might be TRBD1 (6 bases). The sample consisted of whole blood, taken in connection with sensitization to the hapten diphenylcyclopropenone (DPC). The clonotype was recovered from a woman aged 18-35 years with alopecia areata. Some clones in this sample may be carry-over from other donors' samples. This chain's CDR3 is CASLRTGQGLFYNEQFF. DNA for the CDR3: TGTGCCAGCCTACGGACGGGGCAGGGGCTGTTTTACAATGAGCAGTTCTTC. The whole variable domain, remainder taken from reference TRBV28 and TRBJ2-1, is DVKVTQSSRYLVKRTGEKVFLECVQDMDHENMFWYRQDPGLGLRLIYFSYDVKMKEKGDIPEGYSVSREKKERFSLILESASTNQTSMYLCASLRTGQGLFYNEQFFGPGTRLTVL.